This T cell receptor (beta chain) was captured in a study of identical twins. Turning to this clonotype: The antigen is undetermined.

Whole-study findings and limits: Carriage of fewer insertions was seen in abundant cord blood beta clonotypes, whereas memory repertoires showed none. Models predicted too little out-of-frame TCR alpha sharing in monozygotic twins. One should note that invariant MAIT and iNKT cells could partly confound zero-insertion analyses.

Template switching added a universal primer binding site, and final cDNA carried unique molecular identifiers. One entry per CDR3 protein, called by TCRdb with MiXCR from the 5' RACE reads. The data contain a few hundred thousand distinct CDR3 sequences, 10% of them singletons. Specimen: memory T cells sorted from blood. This TCR came from a man over 45 in good health.

In DNA, the CDR3 is TGCGCCAGCAGCTTGGCCGAGGTCTCTGGAAACACCATATATTTT. Protein sequence: CASSLAEVSGNTIYF. J is TRBJ1-3 and V is TRBV5-1; D gene uncertain. Trimming removed 0 bases from V and 0 bases from J, with 7 bases in between. The CDR3 totals 15 residues. Germline V CDR1 and CDR2: SGHRS, YFSETQ.